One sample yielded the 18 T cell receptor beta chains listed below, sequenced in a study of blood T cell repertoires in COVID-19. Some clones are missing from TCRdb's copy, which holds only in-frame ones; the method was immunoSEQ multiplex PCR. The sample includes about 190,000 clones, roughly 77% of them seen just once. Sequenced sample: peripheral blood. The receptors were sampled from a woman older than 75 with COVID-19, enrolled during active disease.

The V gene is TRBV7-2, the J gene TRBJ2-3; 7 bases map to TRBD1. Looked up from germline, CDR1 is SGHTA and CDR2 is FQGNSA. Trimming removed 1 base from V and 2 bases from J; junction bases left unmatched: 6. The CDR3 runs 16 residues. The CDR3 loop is CASSLVPDRNTDTQYF. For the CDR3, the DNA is TGTGCCAGCAGCTTAGTACCGGACAGGAACACAGATACGCAGTATTTT.

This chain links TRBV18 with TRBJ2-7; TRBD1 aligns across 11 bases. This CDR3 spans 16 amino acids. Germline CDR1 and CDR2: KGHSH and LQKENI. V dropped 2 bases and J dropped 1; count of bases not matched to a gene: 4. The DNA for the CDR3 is TGTGCCAGCTCACCATATGGGACAGGGGGTTCCTACGAGCAGTACTTC. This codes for CASSPYGTGGSYEQYF.

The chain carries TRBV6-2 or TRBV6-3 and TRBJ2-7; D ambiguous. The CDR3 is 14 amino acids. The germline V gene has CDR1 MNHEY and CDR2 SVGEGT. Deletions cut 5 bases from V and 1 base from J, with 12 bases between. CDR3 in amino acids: CASSGHQFSYEQYF. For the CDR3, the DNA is TGTGCCAGCAGTGGCCACCAGTTTTCCTACGAGCAGTACTTC.

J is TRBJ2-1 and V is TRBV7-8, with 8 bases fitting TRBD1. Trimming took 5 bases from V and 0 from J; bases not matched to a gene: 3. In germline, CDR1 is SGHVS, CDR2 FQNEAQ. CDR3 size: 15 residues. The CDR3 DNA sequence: TGTGCCAGCAGCACCACAGGGGGCTCCTACAATGAGCAGTTCTTC. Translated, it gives CASSTTGGSYNEQFF.

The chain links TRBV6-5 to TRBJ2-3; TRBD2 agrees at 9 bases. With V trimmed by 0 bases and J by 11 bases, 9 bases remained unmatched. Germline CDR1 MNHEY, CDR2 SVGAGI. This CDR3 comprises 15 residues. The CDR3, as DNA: TGTGCCAGCAGTTACTCAGGCGGGAGGGGAGAAGGGCAGTATTTT. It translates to CASSYSGGRGEGQYF.

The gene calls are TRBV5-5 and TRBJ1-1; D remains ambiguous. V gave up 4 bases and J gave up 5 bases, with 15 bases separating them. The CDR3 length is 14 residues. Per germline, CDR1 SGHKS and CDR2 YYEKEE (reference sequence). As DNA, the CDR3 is TGTGCCAGCAGCGCCTTAGCGGGTTTTACTGAAGCTTTCTTT. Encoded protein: CASSALAGFTEAFF.

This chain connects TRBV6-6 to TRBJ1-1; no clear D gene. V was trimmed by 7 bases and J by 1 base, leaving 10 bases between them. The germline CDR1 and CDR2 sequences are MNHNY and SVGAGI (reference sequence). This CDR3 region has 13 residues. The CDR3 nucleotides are TGTGCCAGCATTTTAACTAGGAACACTGAAGCTTTCTTT. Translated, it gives CASILTRNTEAFF.

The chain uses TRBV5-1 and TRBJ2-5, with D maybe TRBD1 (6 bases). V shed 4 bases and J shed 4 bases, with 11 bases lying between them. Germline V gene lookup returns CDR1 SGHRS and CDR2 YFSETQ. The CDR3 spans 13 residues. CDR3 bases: TGCGCCAGCAGCCAACAGGGCGGAGAGACCCAGTACTTC. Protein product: CASSQQGGETQYF.

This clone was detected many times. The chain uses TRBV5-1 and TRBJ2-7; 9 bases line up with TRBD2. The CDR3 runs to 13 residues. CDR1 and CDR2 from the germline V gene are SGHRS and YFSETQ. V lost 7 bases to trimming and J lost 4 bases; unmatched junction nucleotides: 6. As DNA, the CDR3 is TGCGCCAGCCGGCGGGAGGGCCCTTACGAGCAGTACTTC. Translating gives CASRREGPYEQYF.

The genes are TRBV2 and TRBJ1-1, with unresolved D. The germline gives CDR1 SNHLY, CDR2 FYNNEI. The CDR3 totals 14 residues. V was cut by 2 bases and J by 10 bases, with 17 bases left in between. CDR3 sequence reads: CASSESLAGSRAFF. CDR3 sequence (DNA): TGTGCCAGCAGTGAATCTCTAGCGGGTAGTCGAGCTTTCTTT.

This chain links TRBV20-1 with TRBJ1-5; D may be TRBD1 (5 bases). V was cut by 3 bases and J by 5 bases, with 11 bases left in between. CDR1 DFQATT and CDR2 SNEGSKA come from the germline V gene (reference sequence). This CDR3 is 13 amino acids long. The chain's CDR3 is CSASPGGYQPQHF. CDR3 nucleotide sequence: TGCAGTGCTAGTCCGGGGGGGTATCAGCCCCAGCATTTT.

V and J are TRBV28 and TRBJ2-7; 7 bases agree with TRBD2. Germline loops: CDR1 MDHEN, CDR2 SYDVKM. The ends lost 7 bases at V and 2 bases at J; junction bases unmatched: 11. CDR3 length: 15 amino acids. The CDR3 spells CASNPSAGRAYEQYF. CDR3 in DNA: TGTGCCAGCAATCCCTCGGCAGGGAGGGCCTACGAGCAGTACTTC.

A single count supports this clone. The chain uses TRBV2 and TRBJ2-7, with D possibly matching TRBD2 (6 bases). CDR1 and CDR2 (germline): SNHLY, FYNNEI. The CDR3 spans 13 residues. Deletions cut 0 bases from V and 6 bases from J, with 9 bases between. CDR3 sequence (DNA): TGTGCCAGCAGTGAAGCTTTGGGGGGCGAGCAGTACTTC. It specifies CASSEALGGEQYF.

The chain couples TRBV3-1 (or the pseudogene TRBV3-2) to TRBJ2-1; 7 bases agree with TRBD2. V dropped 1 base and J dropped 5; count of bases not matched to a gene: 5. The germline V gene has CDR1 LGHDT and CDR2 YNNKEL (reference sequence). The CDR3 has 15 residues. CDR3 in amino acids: CASSQAGLQNNEQFF. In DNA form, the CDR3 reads TGTGCCAGCAGCCAAGCGGGACTACAGAACAATGAGCAGTTCTTC.

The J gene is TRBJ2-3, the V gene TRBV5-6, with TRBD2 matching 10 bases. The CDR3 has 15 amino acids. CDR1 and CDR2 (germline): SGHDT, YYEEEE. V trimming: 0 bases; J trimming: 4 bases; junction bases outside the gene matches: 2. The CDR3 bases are TGTGCCAGCAGCTTGGGCAGCGGGGGGGCAGATACGCAGTATTTT. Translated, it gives CASSLGSGGADTQYF.

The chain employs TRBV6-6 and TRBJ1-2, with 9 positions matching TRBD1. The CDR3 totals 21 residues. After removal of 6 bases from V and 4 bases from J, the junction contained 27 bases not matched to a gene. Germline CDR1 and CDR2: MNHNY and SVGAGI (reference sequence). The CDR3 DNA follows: TGTGCCAGCAGCGCGCGGACTCTCGACCGGGACAGGGATCTCTCCTCCTATGGCTACACCTTC. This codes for CASSARTLDRDRDLSSYGYTF.

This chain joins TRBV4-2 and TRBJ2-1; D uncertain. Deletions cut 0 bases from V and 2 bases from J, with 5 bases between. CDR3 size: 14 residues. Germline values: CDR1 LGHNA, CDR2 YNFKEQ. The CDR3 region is CASSQEQTYNEQFF. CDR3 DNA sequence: TGTGCCAGCAGCCAAGAACAGACCTACAATGAGCAGTTCTTC.

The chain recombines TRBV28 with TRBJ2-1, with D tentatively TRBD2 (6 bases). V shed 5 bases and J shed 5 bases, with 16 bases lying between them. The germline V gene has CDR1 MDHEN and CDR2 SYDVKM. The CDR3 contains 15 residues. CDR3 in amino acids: CASSIPGLGHNEQFF. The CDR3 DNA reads TGTGCCAGCAGTATCCCGGGACTGGGCCACAATGAGCAGTTCTTC.